These 27 T cell receptor beta chains came from one sample sequenced in a study of T-cell memory formation after mild COVID-19. TCRdb processed the 5' RACE reads anew with MiXCR; each CDR3 protein has one entry. Of roughly 400,000 distinct CDR3 sequences listed, 20% to 25% are singletons. Sample: PBMCs or a T cell subset sorted from them (not recorded which). The source of these receptors is an adult woman who had mild COVID-19 (a few samples of this study predate the infection). Cell type and time point are not known.

Here the CDR3 reads CASSPRRLRETQYF. As DNA, the CDR3 is TGTGCCAGCAGCCCCAGGAGGTTGCGAGAGACCCAGTACTTC. The gene calls are TRBV7-8 and TRBJ2-5, with D maybe TRBD2 (5 bases). Germline values: CDR1 SGHVS, CDR2 FQNEAQ. This CDR3 spans 14 amino acids. Trimming removed 5 bases from V and 4 bases from J, with 14 bases in between.

J is TRBJ2-3 and V is TRBV11-2; 13 nucleotides agree with TRBD2. Germline CDR1 is SGHAT and CDR2 is FQNNGV. V gave up 4 bases and J gave up 3 bases; unmatched junction bases: 7. The CDR3 spans 17 residues. The DNA of the CDR3 is TGTGCCAGCAGCTCACAGGGACTAGCGGGGCAAACAGATACGCAGTATTTT. Encoded protein: CASSSQGLAGQTDTQYF. Full variable domain (remainder filled in from reference TRBV11-2 and TRBJ2-3): EAGVAQSPRYKIIEKRQSVAFWCNPISGHATLYWYQQILGQGPKLLIQFQNNGVVDDSQLPKDRFSAERLKGVDSTLKIQPAKLEDSAVYLCASSSQGLAGQTDTQYFGPGTRLTVL.

This clonotype has only a few counts. The CDR3 loop is CATSIERDNSYEQYF. The CDR3, as DNA: TGTGCCACCAGTATTGAGCGGGACAACTCCTACGAGCAGTACTTC. The rearrangement joins TRBV15 to TRBJ2-7; weak D call: TRBD2 (7 bases). V was pared by 6 bases and J by 0 bases, with 15 bases between. The CDR3 is 15 residues long. The germline V gene has CDR1 LNHNV and CDR2 YYDKDF (reference sequence).

V is TRBV7-2 and J is TRBJ2-6; 7 nucleotides agree with TRBD2. Trimming at V came to 5 bases and at J to 4 bases, leaving 8 bases not matched to a gene. This CDR3 region has 16 residues. The germline V gene has CDR1 SGHTA and CDR2 FQGNSA. The CDR3 DNA sequence: TGTGCCAGCAGCCCTGGGACTACCACCGGGGCCAACGTCCTGACTTTC. Its translation is CASSPGTTTGANVLTF.

The rearrangement links TRBV30 to TRBJ1-2; D is uncertain. The germline gives CDR1 GTSNPN, CDR2 SVGIG (reference sequence). Deletions cut 0 bases from V and 5 bases from J, with 7 bases between. This CDR3 spans 12 amino acids. The DNA for the CDR3 is TGTGCCTGGAGTGTACGGGGATATGGCTACACCTTC. It yields the protein CAWSVRGYGYTF.

This clonotype was seen once. The rearrangement links TRBV28 to TRBJ1-5; D may be TRBD1 (6 bases). The CDR3 is 16 residues long. Trimming removed 1 base from V and 8 bases from J, with 18 bases in between. The germline gives CDR1 MDHEN, CDR2 SYDVKM. The CDR3 spells CASSLYGGPGWEPQHF. The CDR3 bases are TGTGCCAGCAGTTTATATGGGGGCCCGGGGTGGGAGCCCCAGCATTTT.

V gene TRBV20-1 combines with J gene TRBJ2-3; D unclear. The CDR3 has 12 amino acids. Germline assignment: CDR1 DFQATT and CDR2 SNEGSKA (reference sequence). The V gene lost 5 bases and the J gene lost 0 bases, with 6 bases spanning the gap. The CDR3 nucleotides read TGCAGTGCTTCCGTTAGCACAGATACGCAGTATTTT. Protein: CSASVSTDTQYF.

This clonotype was detected many times. This chain's CDR3 is CASSIRNFEETQYF. CDR3 DNA sequence: TGCGCCAGCAGCATCAGGAATTTTGAGGAGACCCAGTACTTC. The rearrangement joins TRBV5-1 to TRBJ2-5; no firm D call. Germline V gene lookup returns CDR1 SGHRS and CDR2 YFSETQ. The germline V and J ends were trimmed by 4 bases and 5 bases, with 15 bases remaining between them. This CDR3 has 14 residues.

This clonotype has more than one count but fewer than ten. V gene TRBV7-6 combines with J gene TRBJ1-1, with no clear D. V lost 4 bases, J lost 4 bases, and 13 bases lay in between. The CDR3 runs to 14 residues. In germline, CDR1 is SGHVS, CDR2 FNYEAQ. The CDR3 nucleotides are TGTGCCAGCAGCTCCGGGCTTGACGGCACTGAAGCTTTCTTT. Encoded protein: CASSSGLDGTEAFF.

This clonotype was counted a few times. This chain connects TRBV9 to TRBJ2-2; TRBD2 agrees at 9 bases. Looked up from germline, CDR1 is SGDLS and CDR2 is YYNGEE. V dropped 3 bases and J dropped 3; count of bases not matched to a gene: 6. The CDR3 is made up of 16 amino acids. The CDR3 DNA is TGTGCCAGCAGCGCGATGCGACTAGCGGACACCGGGGAGCTGTTTTTT. Its translation is CASSAMRLADTGELFF.

This clonotype was seen only a few times. J is TRBJ2-3 and V is TRBV27, with a tentative D call TRBD2 (5 bases). The ends were cut back, 5 bases at V and 2 bases at J, with 11 bases in the middle. The CDR3 covers 14 residues. Germline V gene lookup returns CDR1 MNHEY and CDR2 SMNVEV (reference sequence). The CDR3 DNA follows: TGTGCCAGCAGTCCAGCGGATGCCACAGATACGCAGTATTTT. Amino acid sequence: CASSPADATDTQYF.

The CDR3 DNA is TGTGCCAGCAGCTCCAAGGCGGAGGGGAGCTGGCACCTGTTCTTT. It translates to CASSSKAEGSWHLFF. The V gene is TRBV5-5, the J gene TRBJ1-1; maybe TRBD1 (5 bases). Germline values: CDR1 SGHKS, CDR2 YYEKEE (reference sequence). The CDR3 contains 15 residues. V gave up 3 bases and J gave up 14 bases, with 26 bases separating them.

The chain couples TRBV20-1 to TRBJ1-1; no definite D call. The V end lost 3 bases, the J end lost 0 bases, and 5 bases lay between the germline ends. CDR1 and CDR2 (germline): DFQATT, SNEGSKA (reference sequence). CDR3 length: 12 amino acids. The CDR3 DNA is TGCAGTGCTAGTGGGGTGAACACTGAAGCTTTCTTT. It encodes CSASGVNTEAFF.

This clonotype was observed a few times. The genes are TRBV11-2 and TRBJ2-7; 7 nucleotides line up with TRBD1. J lost 7 bases, V lost 5 bases, and 14 bases had no gene match. In germline, CDR1 is SGHAT, CDR2 FQNNGV. The CDR3 extends over 15 amino acids. Here the CDR3 DNA reads TGTGCCAGCAGCCACAGGGGTACTAGGTCGGAAGAGCAGTACTTC. This encodes CASSHRGTRSEEQYF. The full variable domain, in which reference TRBV11-2 and TRBJ2-7 provide the parts outside the CDR3, is EAGVAQSPRYKIIEKRQSVAFWCNPISGHATLYWYQQILGQGPKLLIQFQNNGVVDDSQLPKDRFSAERLKGVDSTLKIQPAKLEDSAVYLCASSHRGTRSEEQYFGPGTRLTVT.

The gene calls are TRBV25-1 and TRBJ2-5; possible D gene TRBD1, 6 bases. V was clipped by 3 bases and J by 4 bases, with 9 bases between them. The CDR3 spans 13 residues. The germline V gene encodes CDR1 MGHDK and CDR2 SYGVNS. The CDR3, as DNA: TGTGCCAGCAGTGATAGCAGGGGAGAGACCCAGTACTTC. Its translation is CASSDSRGETQYF.

This sequence joins TRBV5-1 and TRBJ2-1; no reliable D call. CDR1 is SGHRS and CDR2 is YFSETQ in the germline V gene. The CDR3 runs to 13 residues. Deletions cut 0 bases from V and 6 bases from J, with 7 bases between. The CDR3 bases are TGCGCCAGCAGCTTGGCTCAGCCCAATGAGCAGTTCTTC. This encodes CASSLAQPNEQFF. Full variable domain (missing parts from reference TRBV5-1 and TRBJ2-1): KAGVTQTPRYLIKTRGQQVTLSCSPISGHRSVSWYQQTPGQGLQFLFEYFSETQRNKGNFPGRFSGRQFSNSRSEMNVSTLELGDSALYLCASSLAQPNEQFFGPGTRLTVL.

This clonotype was counted at least ten times. The rearrangement joins TRBV5-1 to TRBJ2-5; the D gene is possibly TRBD2 (5 bases). Trimming pared 3 bases from V and 5 bases from J, leaving 11 bases between. Germline V CDR1 and CDR2: SGHRS, YFSETQ. This CDR3 has 13 residues. The CDR3 DNA reads as TGCGCCAGCAGCTCCGGGATTCGGGAGACCCAGTACTTC. Translated, it gives CASSSGIRETQYF.

The genes are TRBV6-5 and TRBJ2-1; no definite D call. Germline V lookup: CDR1 MNHEY, CDR2 SVGAGI. The germline V and J ends were trimmed by 1 base and 5 bases, with 15 bases remaining between them. The CDR3 consists of 16 residues. As DNA, the CDR3 is TGTGCCAGCAGTTACTTAGGCGCTACGGCGCACAATGAGCAGTTCTTC. This translates into CASSYLGATAHNEQFF.

This clonotype has a handful of counts. The chain couples TRBV20-1 to TRBJ2-7; 12 nucleotides match TRBD2. V lost 1 base and J lost 4; bases outside the gene matches: 14. Germline V CDR1 and CDR2: DFQATT, SNEGSKA (reference sequence). The CDR3 runs 18 residues. In nucleotides, the CDR3 is TGCAGTGCTAGAGCGGAACTGCCGACTAGCGGGAGTTGGTACGAGCAGTACTTC. This sequence encodes CSARAELPTSGSWYEQYF.

This clonotype has just a few counts. The V call is TRBV20-1, the J call TRBJ2-3; TRBD2 matches 9 bases. The length of the CDR3 is 15 residues. From germline, CDR1 is DFQATT and CDR2 SNEGSKA (reference sequence). With V trimmed by 0 bases and J by 2 bases, 3 bases remained unmatched. CDR3 in amino acids: CSARDKRGATDTQYF. The CDR3 nucleotides are TGCAGTGCTAGAGATAAGCGGGGGGCCACAGATACGCAGTATTTT.

The chain recombines TRBV29-1 with TRBJ1-2; perhaps TRBD1 as D (5 bases). The CDR3 is 11 amino acids. CDR1 and CDR2 (germline): SQVTM, ANQGSEA. V was shortened by 3 bases and J by 8 bases, with 10 bases between the two germline ends. The CDR3 sequence: CSVDQGGGYTF. CDR3 coding DNA: TGCAGCGTTGACCAGGGAGGAGGCTACACCTTC.

The chain carries TRBV7-2 and TRBJ2-3, with D perhaps matching TRBD1 or TRBD2 (5 bases each). This CDR3 comprises 14 residues. Germline V gene lookup returns CDR1 SGHTA and CDR2 FQGNSA. Between the trimmed V and J ends, which lost 3 bases and 4 bases, there was a span of 11 bases. CDR3 nucleotides: TGTGCCAGCAGCTTTGGGGGTGGGGCAGATACGCAGTATTTT. The encoded protein is CASSFGGGADTQYF.

The chain combines TRBV7-9 with TRBJ1-1; D perhaps matches TRBD1 (6 bases). From germline, CDR1 is SEHNR and CDR2 FQNEAQ (reference sequence). CDR3 length equals 17 residues. Trimming left V 0 bases short and J 2 bases short, with 16 bases between. CDR3 sequence reads: CASSLARGPRRNTEAFF. In nucleotides, the CDR3 is TGTGCCAGCAGCTTAGCTCGGGGGCCCCGGAGAAACACTGAAGCTTTCTTT.

This clonotype was counted between two and nine times. The rearrangement joins TRBV7-9 to TRBJ1-2, with TRBD1 identical over 9 bases. Trimming cost V 4 bases and J 13 bases; bases outside gene matches: 10. From germline, CDR1 is SEHNR and CDR2 FQNEAQ (reference sequence). This CDR3 spans 13 amino acids. The CDR3 reads CASSSGTGPGSTF. The CDR3 DNA reads as TGTGCCAGCAGCTCCGGGACAGGGCCGGGGAGCACCTTC.

The chain combines TRBV20-1 with TRBJ1-1, with D possibly TRBD1 on 6 matching bases. V shed 0 bases and J shed 10 bases, with 21 bases lying between them. CDR1 is DFQATT and CDR2 is SNEGSKA in the germline V gene (reference sequence). CDR3 length: 15 amino acids. CDR3 nucleotide sequence: TGCAGTGCTAGAGATGCCTGGGGGCAGACTCACGGAGCTTTCTTT. It encodes CSARDAWGQTHGAFF.

This clonotype was found a few times. The chain carries TRBV29-1 and TRBJ2-7, with TRBD2 matching 7 bases. CDR1 SQVTM and CDR2 ANQGSEA come from the germline V gene. V gave up 4 bases and J gave up 1 base; unmatched junction bases: 4. This CDR3 region has 13 residues. The CDR3 loop is CSVVAGASYEQYF. CDR3 coding DNA: TGCAGCGTTGTGGCGGGAGCGTCCTACGAGCAGTACTTC.

This clonotype was observed a few times. This chain connects TRBV4-1 to TRBJ2-7; D remains ambiguous. This CDR3 is built from 16 residues. The ends were cut back, 0 bases at V and 1 base at J, with 13 bases in the middle. CDR1 MGHRA and CDR2 YSYEKL come from the germline V gene. The CDR3 loop is CASSQERTVASYEQYF. CDR3 in DNA: TGCGCCAGCAGCCAAGAAAGGACCGTCGCGTCCTACGAGCAGTACTTC.